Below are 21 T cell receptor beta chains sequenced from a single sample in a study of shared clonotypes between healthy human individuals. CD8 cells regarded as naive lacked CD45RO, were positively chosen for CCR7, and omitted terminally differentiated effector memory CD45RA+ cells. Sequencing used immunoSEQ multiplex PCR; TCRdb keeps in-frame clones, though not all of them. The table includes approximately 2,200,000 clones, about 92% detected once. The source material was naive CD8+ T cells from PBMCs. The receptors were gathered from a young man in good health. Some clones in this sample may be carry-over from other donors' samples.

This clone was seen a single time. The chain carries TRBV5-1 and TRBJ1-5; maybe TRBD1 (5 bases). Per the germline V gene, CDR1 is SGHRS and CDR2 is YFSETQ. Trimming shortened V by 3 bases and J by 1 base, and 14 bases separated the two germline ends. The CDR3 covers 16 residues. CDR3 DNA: TGCGCCAGCAGCTCGGGGGGGAGACAGAGCAATCAGCCCCAGCATTTT. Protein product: CASSSGGRQSNQPQHF.

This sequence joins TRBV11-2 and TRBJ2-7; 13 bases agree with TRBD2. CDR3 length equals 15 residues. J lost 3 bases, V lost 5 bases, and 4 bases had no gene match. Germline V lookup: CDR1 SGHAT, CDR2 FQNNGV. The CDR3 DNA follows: TGTGCCAGCAGCCCGAGACTAGCGGGAGGCTACGAGCAGTACTTC. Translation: CASSPRLAGGYEQYF.

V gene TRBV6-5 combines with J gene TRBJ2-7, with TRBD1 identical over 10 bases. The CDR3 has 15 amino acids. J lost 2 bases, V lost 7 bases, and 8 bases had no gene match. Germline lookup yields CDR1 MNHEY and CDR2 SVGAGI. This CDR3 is CASTLAGTGAYEQYF. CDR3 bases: TGTGCCAGCACTCTGGCCGGGACAGGGGCCTACGAGCAGTACTTC.

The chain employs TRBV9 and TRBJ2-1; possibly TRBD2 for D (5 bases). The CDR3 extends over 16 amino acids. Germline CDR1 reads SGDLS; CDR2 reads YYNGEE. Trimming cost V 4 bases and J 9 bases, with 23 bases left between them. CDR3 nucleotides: TGTGCCAGCAGCAGACGATTAGTCCGGGAAATTGGTGAGCAGTTCTTC. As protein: CASSRRLVREIGEQFF.

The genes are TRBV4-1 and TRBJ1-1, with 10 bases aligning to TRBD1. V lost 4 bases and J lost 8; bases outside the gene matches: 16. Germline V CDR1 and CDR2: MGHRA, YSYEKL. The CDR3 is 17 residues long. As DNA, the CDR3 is TGCGCCAGCAGCCTACGGGACAGGGGTCGTGTGGGCCCCGAAGCTTTCTTT. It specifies CASSLRDRGRVGPEAFF.

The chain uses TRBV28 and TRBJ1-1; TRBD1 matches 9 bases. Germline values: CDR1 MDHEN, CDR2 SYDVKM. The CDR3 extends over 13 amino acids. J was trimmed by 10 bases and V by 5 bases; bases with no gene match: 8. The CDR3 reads CASSAPGQGGAFF. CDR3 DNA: TGTGCCAGCAGTGCGCCGGGACAGGGAGGAGCTTTCTTT.

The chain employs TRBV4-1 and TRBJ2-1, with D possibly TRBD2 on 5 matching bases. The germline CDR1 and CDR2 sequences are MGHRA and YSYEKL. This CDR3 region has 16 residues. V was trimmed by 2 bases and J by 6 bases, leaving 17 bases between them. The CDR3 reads CASSQWPESGSNEQFF. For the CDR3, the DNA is TGCGCCAGCAGCCAATGGCCGGAATCGGGGTCCAATGAGCAGTTCTTC.

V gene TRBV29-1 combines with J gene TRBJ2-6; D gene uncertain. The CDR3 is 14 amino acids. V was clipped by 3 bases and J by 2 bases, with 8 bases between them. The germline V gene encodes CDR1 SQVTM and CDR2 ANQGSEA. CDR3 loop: CSVEGAAGANVLTF. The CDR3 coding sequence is TGCAGCGTTGAGGGCGCGGCTGGGGCCAACGTCCTGACTTTC.

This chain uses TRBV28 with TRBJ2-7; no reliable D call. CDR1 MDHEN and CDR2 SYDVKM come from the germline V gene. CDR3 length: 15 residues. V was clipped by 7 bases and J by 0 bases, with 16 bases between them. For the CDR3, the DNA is TGTGCCAGCACTTCAAGAAGCGAAAGCTCCTACGAGCAGTACTTC. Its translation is CASTSRSESSYEQYF.

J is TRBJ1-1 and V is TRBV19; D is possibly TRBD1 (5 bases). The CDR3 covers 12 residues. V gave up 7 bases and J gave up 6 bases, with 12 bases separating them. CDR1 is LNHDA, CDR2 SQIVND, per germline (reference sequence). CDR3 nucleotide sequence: TGTGCCAGTAAGGAGGGGCCTGCTGAAGCTTTCTTT. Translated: CASKEGPAEAFF.

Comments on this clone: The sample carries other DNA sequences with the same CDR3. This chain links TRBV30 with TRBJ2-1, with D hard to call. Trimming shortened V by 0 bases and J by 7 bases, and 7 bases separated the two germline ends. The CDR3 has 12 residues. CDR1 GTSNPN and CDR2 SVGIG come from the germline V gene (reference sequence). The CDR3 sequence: CAWSVLGNEQFF. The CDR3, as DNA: TGTGCCTGGAGTGTACTGGGGAATGAGCAGTTCTTC.

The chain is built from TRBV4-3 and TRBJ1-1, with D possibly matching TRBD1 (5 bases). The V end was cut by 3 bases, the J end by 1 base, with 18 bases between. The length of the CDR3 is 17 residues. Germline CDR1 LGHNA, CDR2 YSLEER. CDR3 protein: CASSQVQGIPSNTEAFF. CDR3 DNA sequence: TGCGCCAGCAGCCAGGTTCAGGGAATCCCTTCGAACACTGAAGCTTTCTTT.

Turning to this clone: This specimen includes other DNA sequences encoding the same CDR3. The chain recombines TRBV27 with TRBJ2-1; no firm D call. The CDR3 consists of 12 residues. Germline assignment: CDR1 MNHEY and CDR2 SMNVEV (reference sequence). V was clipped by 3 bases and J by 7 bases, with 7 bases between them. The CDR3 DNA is TGTGCCAGCAGTTTTTTTGGGAATGAGCAGTTCTTC. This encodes CASSFFGNEQFF.

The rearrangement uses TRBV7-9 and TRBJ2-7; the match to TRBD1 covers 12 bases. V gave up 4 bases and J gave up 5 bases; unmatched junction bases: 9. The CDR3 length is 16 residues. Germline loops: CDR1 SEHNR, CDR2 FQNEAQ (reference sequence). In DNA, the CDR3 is TGTGCCAGCAGCTACCCCACGGGACAGGGGGCGAACGAGCAGTACTTC. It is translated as CASSYPTGQGANEQYF.

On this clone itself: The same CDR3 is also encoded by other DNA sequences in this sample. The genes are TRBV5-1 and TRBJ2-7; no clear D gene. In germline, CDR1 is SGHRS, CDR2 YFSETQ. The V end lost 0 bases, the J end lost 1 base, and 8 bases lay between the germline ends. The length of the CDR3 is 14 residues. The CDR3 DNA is TGCGCCAGCAGCTTGGGCGAAGTGTCCTACGAGCAGTACTTC. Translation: CASSLGEVSYEQYF.

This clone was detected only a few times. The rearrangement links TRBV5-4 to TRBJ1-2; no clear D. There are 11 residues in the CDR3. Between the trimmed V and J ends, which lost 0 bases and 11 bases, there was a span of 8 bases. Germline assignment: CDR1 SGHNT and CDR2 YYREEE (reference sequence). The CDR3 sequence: CASSLGLEYTF. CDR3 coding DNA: TGTGCCAGCAGCTTGGGGCTGGAATACACCTTC.

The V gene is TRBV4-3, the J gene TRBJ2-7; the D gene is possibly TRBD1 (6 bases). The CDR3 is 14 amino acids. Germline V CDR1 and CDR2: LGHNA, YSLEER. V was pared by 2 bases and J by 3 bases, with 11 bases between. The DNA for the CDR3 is TGCGCCAGCAGCCAATACAGGGTAGACTACGAGCAGTACTTC. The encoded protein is CASSQYRVDYEQYF.

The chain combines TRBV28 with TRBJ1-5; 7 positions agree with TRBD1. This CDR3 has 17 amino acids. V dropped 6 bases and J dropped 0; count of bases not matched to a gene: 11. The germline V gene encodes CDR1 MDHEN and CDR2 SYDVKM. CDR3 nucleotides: TGTGCCAGCAGACCCCGCGGACAGGTATATAGCAATCAGCCCCAGCATTTT. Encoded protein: CASRPRGQVYSNQPQHF.

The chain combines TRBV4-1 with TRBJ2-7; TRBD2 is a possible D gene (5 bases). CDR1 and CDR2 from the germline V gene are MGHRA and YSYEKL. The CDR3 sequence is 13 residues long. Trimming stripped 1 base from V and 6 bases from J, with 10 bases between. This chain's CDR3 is CASSQARGSEQYF. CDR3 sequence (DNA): TGCGCCAGCAGCCAAGCGAGAGGGTCCGAGCAGTACTTC.

The CDR3 reads CASSGEDRPSGSSGEQYF. The CDR3 DNA sequence: TGTGCCAGCAGCGGTGAGGACAGGCCTAGCGGATCTAGTGGGGAGCAGTACTTC. The rearrangement links TRBV7-4 to TRBJ2-7, with D perhaps matching TRBD1 or TRBD2 (7 bases each). In germline, CDR1 is SGHVT, CDR2 SQSDAQ. Trimming took 5 bases from V and 7 from J, leaving 30 bases between them. This CDR3 spans 18 amino acids.

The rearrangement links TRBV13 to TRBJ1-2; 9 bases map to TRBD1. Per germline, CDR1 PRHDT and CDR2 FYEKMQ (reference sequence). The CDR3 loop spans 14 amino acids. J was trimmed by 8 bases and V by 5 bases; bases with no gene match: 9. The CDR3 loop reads CASSPRDRASGYTF. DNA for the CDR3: TGTGCCAGCAGCCCGCGGGACAGGGCAAGCGGCTACACCTTC.